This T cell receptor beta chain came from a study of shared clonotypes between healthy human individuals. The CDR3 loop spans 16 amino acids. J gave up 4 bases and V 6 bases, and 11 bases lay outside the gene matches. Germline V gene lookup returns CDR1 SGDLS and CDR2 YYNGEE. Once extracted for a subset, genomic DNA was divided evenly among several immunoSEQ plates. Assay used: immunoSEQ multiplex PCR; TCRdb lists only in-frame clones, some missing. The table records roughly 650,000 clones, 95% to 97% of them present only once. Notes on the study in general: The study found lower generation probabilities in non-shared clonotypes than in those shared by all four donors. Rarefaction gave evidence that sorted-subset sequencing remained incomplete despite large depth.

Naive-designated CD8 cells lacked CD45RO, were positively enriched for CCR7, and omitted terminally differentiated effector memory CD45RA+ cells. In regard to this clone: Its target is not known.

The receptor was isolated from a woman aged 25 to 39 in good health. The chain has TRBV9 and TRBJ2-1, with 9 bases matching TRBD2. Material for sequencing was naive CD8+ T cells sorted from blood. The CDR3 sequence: CASTPWREGKYNEQFF. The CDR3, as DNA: TGTGCCAGCACGCCCTGGCGGGAGGGAAAATACAATGAGCAGTTCTTC.